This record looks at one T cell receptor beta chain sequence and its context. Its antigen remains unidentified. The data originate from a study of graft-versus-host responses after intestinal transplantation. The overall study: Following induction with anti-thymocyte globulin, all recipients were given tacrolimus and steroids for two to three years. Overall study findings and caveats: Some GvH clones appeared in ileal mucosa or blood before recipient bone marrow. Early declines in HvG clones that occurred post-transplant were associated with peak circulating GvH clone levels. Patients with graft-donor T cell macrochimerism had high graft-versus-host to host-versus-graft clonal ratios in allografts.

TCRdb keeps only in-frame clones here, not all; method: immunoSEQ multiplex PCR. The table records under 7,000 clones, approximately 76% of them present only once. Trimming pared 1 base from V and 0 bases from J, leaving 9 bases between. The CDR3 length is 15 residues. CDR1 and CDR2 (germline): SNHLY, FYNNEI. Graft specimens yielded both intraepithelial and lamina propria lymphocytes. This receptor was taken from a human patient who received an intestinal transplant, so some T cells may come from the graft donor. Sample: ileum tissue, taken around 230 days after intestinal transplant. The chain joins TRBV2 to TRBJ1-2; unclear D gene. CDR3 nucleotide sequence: TGTGCCAGCAGTGAAGGAGGAGAAGCTAACTATGGCTACACCTTC. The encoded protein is CASSEGGEANYGYTF.